Sequencing of this T cell receptor beta chain was carried out in a study of cytomegalovirus exposure and HLA in healthy donors. Primers for the PCR totalled 60 Vbeta and 13 Jbeta. TCRdb's table, derived via immunoSEQ multiplex PCR, lists solely in-frame clones and lacks some. Of 75,000 to 90,000 clones listed, around 79% are singletons. General study results and limits: Reported results showed that the classifier diagnosed cytomegalovirus status with high specificity and sensitivity. It was in a later analysis that TCR association rates were seen to vary by HLA locus, highest for DRB1 and lowest for HLA-C.

Regarding this clone: Its cognate antigen is unknown.

This sequence originates from a male donor in good health and CMV-seropositive. Sequences were obtained from PBMCs.

In DNA form, the CDR3 reads TGTGCCAGCAGCTTGGGCTTCAACTCGGGACAGCCCCAGCATTTT. The encoded protein is CASSLGFNSGQPQHF. This sequence joins TRBV5-6 and TRBJ1-5; D not certain. The CDR3 contains 15 residues. V gave up 0 bases and J gave up 7 bases, with 14 bases separating them. Germline V CDR1 and CDR2: SGHDT, YYEEEE.